These 9 T cell receptor beta chains came from one sample sequenced in a study of shared clonotypes between healthy human individuals. Assay used: immunoSEQ multiplex PCR; TCRdb lists only in-frame clones, some missing. The data show around 450,000 clones, 70% to 80% seen once. The sequenced material came from PBMCs. The receptors derive from a woman between 40 and 50 years old in good health. Some clones in this sample may be carry-over from other donors' samples.

This chain links TRBV7-8 with TRBJ2-1, with 8 bases that match TRBD2. The CDR3 has 15 amino acids. Germline V CDR1 and CDR2: SGHVS, FQNEAQ. Germline trimming cut 4 bases from V and 5 bases from J; bases unmatched to any gene: 7. This CDR3 is CASSSMRGENNEQFF. The DNA for the CDR3 is TGTGCCAGCAGCTCCATGCGGGGGGAGAACAATGAGCAGTTCTTC.

The rearrangement joins TRBV10-3 to TRBJ2-7, with TRBD1 matching over 10 bases. Per germline, CDR1 ENHRY and CDR2 SYGVKD. J was trimmed by 5 bases and V by 0 bases; bases with no gene match: 4. This CDR3 is 15 amino acids long. CDR3 sequence reads: CAISESRTGGNEQYF. As DNA, the CDR3 is TGTGCCATCAGTGAGTCTAGGACAGGGGGTAACGAGCAGTACTTC.

The J gene is TRBJ1-4, the V gene TRBV5-6; D may be TRBD1 (5 bases). Germline V gene lookup returns CDR1 SGHDT and CDR2 YYEEEE. This CDR3 is built from 13 residues. V lost 3 bases and J lost 7, with 10 bases in between. CDR3 residues: CASSSWDGEKLFF. In DNA, the CDR3 is TGTGCCAGCAGCTCCTGGGACGGTGAAAAACTGTTTTTT.

The CDR3 region is CASRTQERGDEQFF. CDR3 nucleotide sequence: TGTGCCAGCAGGACACAGGAGCGAGGCGATGAGCAGTTCTTC. The rearrangement links TRBV6-5 to TRBJ2-1; tentative D call: TRBD1 (5 bases). This CDR3 region has 14 residues. From germline, CDR1 is MNHEY and CDR2 SVGAGI. V lost 6 bases and J lost 8, with 17 bases in between.

The genes are TRBV2 and TRBJ1-4; weak D call: TRBD1 (5 bases). Germline CDR1 SNHLY, CDR2 FYNNEI. Trimming cost V 6 bases and J 5 bases, with 7 bases left between them. The CDR3 totals 12 residues. The CDR3 here is CASSAGNEKLFF. CDR3 sequence (DNA): TGTGCCAGCAGCGCAGGGAATGAAAAACTGTTTTTT.

This clone was picked up a small number of times. The chain joins TRBV6-5 to TRBJ2-5; TRBD2 matches 7 bases. The CDR3 length is 14 residues. CDR1 and CDR2 (germline): MNHEY, SVGAGI. Losses at the gene ends were 7 bases for V and 1 base for J; bases not matched to a gene: 6. Here the CDR3 DNA reads TGTGCCAGCAAAACTAGCGCGGTCCAAGAGACCCAGTACTTC. Its protein is CASKTSAVQETQYF.

The gene calls are TRBV18 and TRBJ2-1, with D unresolved. V was clipped by 0 bases and J by 7 bases, with 10 bases between them. The CDR3 has 14 amino acids. Germline CDR1 is KGHSH and CDR2 is LQKENI. The chain's CDR3 is CASSPPLGSNEQFF. In nucleotides, the CDR3 is TGTGCCAGCTCACCACCGTTAGGGTCGAATGAGCAGTTCTTC.

The genes are TRBV7-9 and TRBJ2-5; 9 bases are a match to TRBD1. J gave up 3 bases and V 2 bases, and 4 bases lay outside the gene matches. The germline V gene encodes CDR1 SEHNR and CDR2 FQNEAQ (reference sequence). The CDR3 spans 15 residues. CDR3 DNA: TGTGCCAGCAGCTTATCCACAGGGGGCGAAGAGACCCAGTACTTC. This sequence encodes CASSLSTGGEETQYF.

Worth noting for this clone: This may arise from a read error, as a much more abundant clone is one base away. This sample also contains other DNA sequences that code for the same CDR3. The rearrangement joins TRBV28 to TRBJ2-7, with D uncertain. The germline gives CDR1 MDHEN, CDR2 SYDVKM. The germline V and J ends were trimmed by 6 bases and 3 bases, with 6 bases remaining between them. The CDR3 runs 11 residues. CDR3: CASSLNYEQYF. The CDR3 DNA reads as TGTGCCAGCAGCCTAAACTACGAGCAGTACTTC.